This TCR beta chain was retrieved from a study of OX40 agonist ivuxolimab in advanced cancers. This clone was detected a few times. Its matching antigen is unknown. Trimming left V 1 base short and J 3 bases short, with 3 bases between. Germline assignment: CDR1 SEHNR and CDR2 FQNEAQ (reference sequence). The CDR3 runs 12 residues. Study-level points and caveats: The average count of expanded clones was higher among CD8+ T cells than among CD4+. Some nonresponders also had low normalized T-cell clonal expansion. Specificity for antigen went undetermined in the expanded peripheral T cells.

Assay: immunoSEQ multiplex PCR; the TCRdb copy retains only in-frame clones and omits some. The sample consists of about 11,000 clones, 86% of them appearing once. This receptor was obtained from an adult with an advanced solid tumor such as melanoma, head and neck, liver or kidney cancer. Sequencing used CD4+ or CD8+ T cells sorted from blood, obtained in a trial of the OX40 agonist ivuxolimab. The chain joins TRBV7-9 to TRBJ1-1; D uncertain. In nucleotides, the CDR3 is TGTGCCAGCAGCTTAGGTTACACTGAAGCTTTCTTT. This encodes CASSLGYTEAFF.